This TCR beta chain is drawn from a study of CD8+CD57+ T cells in acquired aplastic anemia. Study in general: Each DNA sample taken from sorted CD4+ and CD8+ cells came to about 3.2 ug on average.

By flow cytometry, patients selected for sequencing had shown an expansion of CD8+CD57+ cells. The patients, all of them, had severe acquired aplastic anemia. Blood was sampled before the patients had received any therapy. Trimming shortened V by 8 bases and J by 5 bases, and 17 bases separated the two germline ends. The length of the CDR3 is 14 residues. In germline, CDR1 is SGHRS, CDR2 YFSETQ. Genomic DNA templated the TCR beta VDJ and CDR3 profiling. A single record per CDR3 protein comes from TCRdb applying MiXCR to the reads. The table shows hundreds of thousands of distinct CDR3 sequences, with about a third occurring only once. Study conclusions and caveats: Sharing between patients and controls was observed for over 25 CD8+ CDR3 sequences.

In this sample, this clonotype turned up a few times. Its antigen is still unknown. The rearrangement uses TRBV5-1 and TRBJ1-5; D is possibly TRBD1 (6 bases). The sequencing sample was made of sorted CD4+, CD8+, or CD8+CD57+ T cells (not recorded which) from PBMCs. This TCR came from a human donor with aplastic anemia. CDR3: CASALIGGDQPQHF. The CDR3 DNA is TGCGCCAGTGCGTTAATTGGGGGCGATCAGCCCCAGCATTTT.